These 3 T cell receptor beta chains were sequenced from one sample in a study of sequential checkpoint blockade in melanoma. Treatment in this sample: randomized to nivolumab then ipilimumab (arm A) or the reverse (arm B). Measured with immunoSEQ multiplex PCR; TCRdb has only the in-frame clones, and not every one. The sample holds about 18,000 clones, around 77% seen once. The material was CD8+ T cells sorted from blood (inferred from file names), obtained from a patient given nivolumab and ipilimumab in sequence. These receptors all stem from a human donor with melanoma.

V usage is TRBV7-3 and J usage is TRBJ1-2; 7 nucleotides align to TRBD1. The CDR3 contains 13 residues. CDR1 and CDR2 from the germline V gene are SGHTA and FQGTGA. Unmatched junction bases numbered 5, after V lost 5 bases and J lost 5 bases. CDR3 sequence: CASSPGTAYGYTF. In DNA, the CDR3 is TGTGCCAGCAGCCCAGGGACAGCGTATGGCTACACCTTC.

This chain joins TRBV11-2 and TRBJ2-7, with 9 bases fitting TRBD1. Per the germline V gene, CDR1 is SGHAT and CDR2 is FQNNGV. After removal of 4 bases from V and 2 bases from J, the junction contained 12 bases not matched to a gene. The CDR3 sequence is 17 residues long. CDR3 DNA: TGTGCCAGCAGCTCGGCCCCCAGGACAGGGGTGACCTACGAGCAGTACTTC. The encoded protein is CASSSAPRTGVTYEQYF. Together with reference TRBV11-2 and TRBJ2-7, the CDR3 gives the full variable domain: EAGVAQSPRYKIIEKRQSVAFWCNPISGHATLYWYQQILGQGPKLLIQFQNNGVVDDSQLPKDRFSAERLKGVDSTLKIQPAKLEDSAVYLCASSSAPRTGVTYEQYFGPGTRLTVT.

This chain joins TRBV11-2 and TRBJ2-7, with 9 bases identical to TRBD2. The CDR3 runs 15 residues. V shed 3 bases, J shed 3 bases, and the junction held 6 bases outside the gene matches. Germline V gene data show CDR1 as SGHAT and CDR2 as FQNNGV. This CDR3 is CASSLASGEIYEQYF. The CDR3 region has the DNA TGTGCCAGCAGCTTGGCTAGCGGGGAGATCTACGAGCAGTACTTC.